A selection of T cell receptor beta chains follows, all from one sample in a study of PD-1 blockade in classical Hodgkin lymphoma. Using immunoSEQ multiplex PCR, the repertoire was profiled, and TCRdb retains in-frame clones only, with some absent. The sample lists about 47,000 clones, 80% seen once, with under 20% in the top ten. The specimen comprised peripheral blood mononuclear cells (PBMCs), sampled before the fourth cycle of nivolumab. The origin of the receptors is a human donor with classical Hodgkin lymphoma. The CDR3 runs from the conserved cysteine through the conserved F or W. The D gene is left open where the match is weak. For some rows the clone size is stated as once, few or many, or as a class when expanded; others skip it.

abundance	v_gene	d_gene	len	j_gene	CDR3aa	CDR3nt
many	TRBV2	-	13	TRBJ1-1	CASSGGGNTEAFF	TGTGCCAGCAGCGGGGGTGGGAACACTGAAGCTTTCTTT
-	TRBV29-1	-	11	TRBJ2-4	CSVEFGQRQYF	TGCAGCGTTGAATTCGGGCAGAGACAGTACTTC
few	TRBV6-1	-	13	TRBJ1-6	CASSDGPGQSLHF	TGTGCCAGCAGTGACGGGCCGGGACAATCCCTCCACTTT
few	TRBV5-4	-	14	TRBJ2-3	CASSSTTEGDTQYF	TGTGCCAGCAGCTCGACGACTGAGGGGGATACGCAGTATTTT
-	TRBV7-8	-	15	TRBJ1-3	CASSTAAYSGNTIYF	TGTGCCAGCAGTACCGCAGCATACTCTGGAAACACCATATATTTT
-	TRBV5-6	-	16	TRBJ1-5	CASSFGAGRSNQPQHF	TGTGCCAGCAGCTTTGGGGCGGGGCGTAGCAATCAGCCCCAGCATTTT
-	TRBV19	-	14	TRBJ2-7	CASSPSGLTYEQYF	TGTGCCAGTAGTCCCTCGGGGCTAACCTACGAGCAGTACTTC
once	TRBV19	-	15	TRBJ1-5	CASSMGGAPNQPQHF	TGTGCCAGTAGTATGGGGGGGGCCCCCAATCAGCCCCAGCATTTT
-	TRBV5-6	TRBD1	15	TRBJ2-5	CASSPGQGVRETQYF	TGTGCCAGCAGCCCCGGACAGGGTGTAAGAGAGACCCAGTACTTC
once	TRBV2	-	13	TRBJ1-1	CASHADMNTEAFF	TGTGCCAGTCACGCCGACATGAACACTGAAGCTTTCTTT
-	TRBV5-6	-	15	TRBJ1-2	CASSLVTGANYGYTF	TGTGCCAGCAGCTTGGTGACGGGGGCTAACTATGGCTACACCTTC
-	TRBV9	-	12	TRBJ1-2	CASSQRNNGYTF	TGTGCCAGCAGCCAAAGGAATAATGGCTACACCTTC
-	TRBV25-1	-	13	TRBJ1-2	CASSDKGPYGYTF	TGTGCCAGCAGTGATAAGGGGCCCTATGGCTACACCTTC
once	TRBV9	-	16	TRBJ1-1	CASSTTTVLGGPEAFF	TGTGCCAGCAGCACCACGACGGTACTCGGAGGCCCTGAAGCTTTCTTT
-	TRBV19	-	14	TRBJ1-4	CASSIGGSEEKLFF	TGTGCCAGTAGTATAGGAGGGTCGGAGGAAAAACTGTTTTTT
few	TRBV7-3	-	15	TRBJ1-5	CASSLLGGSNQPQHF	TGTGCCAGCAGCTTGCTGGGGGGATCAAATCAGCCCCAGCATTTT
-	TRBV5-1	-	14	TRBJ1-1	CASSLGTENTEAFF	TGCGCCAGCAGCTTGGGGACAGAGAACACTGAAGCTTTCTTT
-	TRBV7-2	-	11	TRBJ1-1	CASSPGPNAFF	TGTGCCAGCAGCCCCGGGCCCAACGCTTTCTTT
-	TRBV7-9	TRBD1	13	TRBJ1-2	CASSERQGYGYTF	TGTGCCAGCAGCGAAAGACAGGGCTATGGCTACACCTTC
-	TRBV7-3	-	12	TRBJ2-5	CASSLLYETQYF	TGTGCCAGCAGCTTATTATACGAGACCCAGTACTTC
-	TRBV9	-	14	TRBJ1-2	CASSVGDNNYGYTF	TGTGCCAGCAGCGTAGGTGACAACAACTATGGCTACACCTTC
-	TRBV5-1	-	14	TRBJ1-4	CASSFEGWGEKLFF	TGCGCCAGCAGCTTTGAGGGTTGGGGTGAAAAACTGTTTTTT
-	TRBV5-1	-	13	TRBJ2-7	CASSTSGSYEQYF	TGCGCCAGCAGCACGTCGGGGTCCTACGAGCAGTACTTC
-	TRBV30	-	14	TRBJ2-7	CAWSEPGSSYEQYF	TGTGCCTGGAGCGAGCCCGGGAGCTCCTACGAGCAGTACTTC
-	TRBV29-1	TRBD2	14	TRBJ2-1	CSVDKRTGGNEQFF	TGCAGCGTTGATAAAAGGACGGGGGGCAATGAGCAGTTCTTC